This TCR beta chain was profiled in a study of blood T cells in healthy people across ages. Across the whole study: About one barcoded beta molecule per two T cells was the capture yield of template switching. Study outcomes and limitations: Expanded clonotype shifts may have been confounded, as the donors had an unknown CMV status.

This clonotype was found a few times. Antigen unknown. The CDR3 loop spans 19 amino acids. Trimming cost V 3 bases and J 0 bases; bases outside gene matches: 6. Per germline, CDR1 WSHSY and CDR2 SAAADI. PCR was performed a second time for about 7 to 12 cycles using a sample-barcoded 5' primer and a J-beta primer mix. With 12 random nucleotides, a template-switch adaptor tagged each individual cDNA molecule. TCRdb reprocessed the 5' RACE reads with MiXCR, giving one entry per CDR3 protein. The table has over 1,500,000 distinct CDR3 sequences, about two fifths seen once. The source material was blood. This receptor was identified in a human donor in good health. The chain is built from TRBV10-2 and TRBJ2-1, with 15 bases matching TRBD2. The CDR3 region is CASSDILGLAGGSYNEQFF. Here the CDR3 DNA reads TGCGCCAGCAGTGACATCCTGGGACTAGCGGGGGGCTCCTACAATGAGCAGTTCTTC.